These 31 T cell receptor beta chains were sequenced from one sample in a study of shared clonotypes between healthy human individuals. This table comes from immunoSEQ multiplex PCR, and its TCRdb copy is limited to in-frame clones, with some not included. The sample has some 680,000 clones, 55% to 85% seen once; the top ten hold 1.5% to 2%. Sequenced material: memory CD4+ T cells sorted from blood. The subset here: CD45RA-negative fraction. The receptors come from a woman in her twenties or thirties in good health.

The J gene is TRBJ2-1, the V gene TRBV5-1; possibly TRBD2 for D (6 bases). The length of the CDR3 is 17 residues. CDR1 SGHRS and CDR2 YFSETQ come from the germline V gene. The V gene lost 4 bases and the J gene lost 3 bases, with 20 bases spanning the gap. The CDR3 nucleotides are TGCGCCAGCAGCCTGACAGTCTCGGGAGTCAGCTACAATGAGCAGTTCTTC. Its translation is CASSLTVSGVSYNEQFF.

The table lists this clone with a count of one. The chain is built from TRBV6-6 and TRBJ2-2; the match to TRBD2 covers 10 bases. Germline lookup yields CDR1 MNHNY and CDR2 SVGAGI (reference sequence). V was pared by 6 bases and J by 2 bases, with 3 bases of the junction left unmatched. The CDR3 is 15 amino acids. The CDR3 DNA reads TGTGCCAGCAGAAGACTAGCGGGTAACACCGGGGAGCTGTTTTTT. This translates into CASRRLAGNTGELFF.

This clone has just a few counts. The chain employs TRBV28 and TRBJ2-5; 7 bases align to TRBD2. The DNA end is a closer match to TRBJ2-7, so the J assignment may be wrong. This CDR3 comprises 21 residues. The germline gives CDR1 MDHEN, CDR2 SYDVKM. DNA for the CDR3: TGTGCCAGCAGATCAGCCTGGGTAGCTCCCCCCCTGGGCGGGAGCTCCTACGAGCAGTACTTC. This encodes CASRSAWVAPPLGGSSYEQYF.

The gene calls are TRBV28 and TRBJ1-3, with TRBD1 matching 7 bases. The CDR3 totals 16 residues. Germline CDR1 MDHEN, CDR2 SYDVKM. Unmatched junction bases numbered 7, after V lost 5 bases and J lost 0 bases. CDR3 region: CASSLGQPGSGNTIYF. The DNA of the CDR3 is TGTGCCAGCAGTCTGGGACAGCCCGGCTCTGGAAACACCATATATTTT.

The V and J genes are TRBV29-1 and TRBJ2-7; TRBD2 might be the D (6 bases). V dropped 4 bases and J dropped 5 bases, with 15 bases sitting between them. The germline V gene has CDR1 SQVTM and CDR2 ANQGSEA. The CDR3 has 13 amino acids. CDR3 residues: CSVAPWRGNEQYF. The CDR3 region has the DNA TGCAGCGTTGCACCTTGGCGCGGGAACGAGCAGTACTTC.

The chain is built from TRBV6-5 and TRBJ1-5; D is unresolved. Trimming removed 5 bases from V and 4 bases from J, with 6 bases in between. Germline assignment: CDR1 MNHEY and CDR2 SVGAGI. CDR3 length: 12 residues. The chain's CDR3 is CASSTMNQPQHF. As DNA, the CDR3 is TGTGCCAGCAGTACTATGAATCAGCCCCAGCATTTT.

This clone has a single count. This chain joins TRBV5-1 and TRBJ2-1; D not resolved. From germline, CDR1 is SGHRS and CDR2 YFSETQ. The CDR3 has 12 residues. V was pared by 4 bases and J by 5 bases, with 7 bases between. The CDR3 DNA sequence: TGCGCCAGCAGCCCCCAGAACAATGAGCAGTTCTTC. Its protein is CASSPQNNEQFF.

The chain couples TRBV7-3 to TRBJ2-7; tentatively, D is TRBD1 (6 bases). Germline-derived CDR1 and CDR2 are SGHTA and FQGTGA. Trimming removed 5 bases at V and 5 bases at J, with 13 bases between. The CDR3 has 13 residues. CDR3 DNA: TGTGCCAGCAGCCCCTCGACAGGCCACGAGCAGTACTTC. Translating it yields CASSPSTGHEQYF.

The chain has TRBV29-1 and TRBJ2-4, with no clear D. There are 14 residues in the CDR3. CDR1 and CDR2 (germline): SQVTM, ANQGSEA. Trimming took off 0 bases at V and 3 bases at J, with 9 bases between the two ends. CDR3 sequence (DNA): TGCAGCGTTGAAGACTCCCCTCTCAAAAACATTCAGTACTTC. It codes for CSVEDSPLKNIQYF.

This clone was counted only a few times. The identical CDR3 is also encoded by other nucleotide sequences in the sample. The chain couples TRBV28 to TRBJ2-5; the D is unclear. Looked up from germline, CDR1 is MDHEN and CDR2 is SYDVKM. Deletions cut 3 bases from V and 1 base from J, with 3 bases between. The CDR3 is 12 amino acids. The CDR3: CASSLPQETQYF. DNA of the CDR3: TGTGCCAGCAGTTTGCCCCAAGAGACCCAGTACTTC.

The chain uses TRBV2 and TRBJ1-3; a weak D match, TRBD1 (5 bases). V was shortened by 6 bases and J by 1 base, with 10 bases between the two germline ends. Germline V gene lookup returns CDR1 SNHLY and CDR2 FYNNEI. CDR3 size: 14 residues. This CDR3 reads CASRGLRSGNTIYF. CDR3 sequence (DNA): TGTGCCAGCAGGGGGCTGAGGTCTGGAAACACCATATATTTT.

Points on this clone: The same CDR3 can be traced to other DNA sequences in this sample. V usage is TRBV5-1 and J usage is TRBJ2-3, with D perhaps TRBD2 (5 bases). The CDR3 length is 14 residues. CDR1 and CDR2 from the germline V gene are SGHRS and YFSETQ. Trimming removed 0 bases from V and 3 bases from J, with 8 bases in between. The CDR3 DNA follows: TGCGCCAGCAGCTTGGCAGCGGAGACAGATACGCAGTATTTT. This gives the protein CASSLAAETDTQYF. Variable domain in full (rest from reference TRBV5-1 and TRBJ2-3): KAGVTQTPRYLIKTRGQQVTLSCSPISGHRSVSWYQQTPGQGLQFLFEYFSETQRNKGNFPGRFSGRQFSNSRSEMNVSTLELGDSALYLCASSLAAETDTQYFGPGTRLTVL.

The V gene is TRBV7-2, the J gene TRBJ2-4; 7 bases are a match to TRBD2. This CDR3 contains 17 residues. With V trimmed by 5 bases and J by 7 bases, 17 bases remained unmatched. The germline gives CDR1 SGHTA, CDR2 FQGNSA. This CDR3 reads CASSDSWGGSAGNIQYF. The CDR3 coding sequence is TGTGCCAGCAGCGACAGTTGGGGCGGGAGCGCCGGGAACATTCAGTACTTC.

Remarks on this clone: This specimen includes other DNA sequences encoding the same CDR3. The CDR3 nucleotides read TGCAGCGTTGAAAGAGCCACAGATACGCAGTATTTT. As protein: CSVERATDTQYF. The chain carries TRBV29-1 and TRBJ2-3; D ambiguous. The V and J ends lost 2 bases and 2 bases respectively, with 5 bases between them. Germline CDR1 reads SQVTM; CDR2 reads ANQGSEA. There are 12 residues in the CDR3.

This clone was counted only a few times. The chain couples TRBV19 to TRBJ2-5; 7 bases are a match to TRBD1. After removal of 1 base from V and 5 bases from J, the junction contained 10 bases not matched to a gene. The CDR3 is 16 amino acids. Per germline, CDR1 LNHDA and CDR2 SQIVND (reference sequence). The CDR3 DNA is TGTGCCAGTAGTATAGGGACAGGCCGACTCTACGAGACCCAGTACTTC. Translation gives CASSIGTGRLYETQYF. Combining the CDR3 with reference TRBV19 and TRBJ2-5 gives the whole variable domain DGGITQSPKYLFRKEGQNVTLSCEQNLNHDAMYWYRQDPGQGLRLIYYSQIVNDFQKGDIAEGYSVSREKKESFPLTVTSAQKNPTAFYLCASSIGTGRLYETQYFGPGTRLLVL.

The CDR3 loop is CASSFLSLSYNEQFF. The CDR3 DNA is TGTGCCAGCAGTTTTTTGTCCCTCTCCTACAATGAGCAGTTCTTC. The chain links TRBV27 to TRBJ2-1; no clear D gene. The germline V gene has CDR1 MNHEY and CDR2 SMNVEV (reference sequence). Trimming took off 3 bases at V and 0 bases at J, with 9 bases between the two ends. This CDR3 is built from 15 residues.

The chain couples TRBV29-1 to TRBJ2-1, with D perhaps being TRBD1 or TRBD2 (5 bases each). V lost 7 bases, J lost 7 bases, and 17 bases lay in between. The CDR3 sequence is 13 residues long. Germline lookup yields CDR1 SQVTM and CDR2 ANQGSEA. CDR3: CSAKAWDGNEQFF. CDR3 nucleotide sequence: TGCAGCGCCAAGGCCTGGGACGGGAATGAGCAGTTCTTC.

The sample holds many counts of this clone. The J gene is TRBJ1-3, the V gene TRBV15; no clear D. V lost 6 bases to trimming and J lost 4 bases, with 10 bases between them. CDR1 is LNHNV, CDR2 YYDKDF, per germline (reference sequence). CDR3 size: 13 residues. The CDR3 sequence is CATRKVGGNTIYF. The DNA of the CDR3 is TGTGCCACCAGAAAAGTGGGCGGAAACACCATATATTTT.

The gene calls are TRBV6-5 and TRBJ2-5; 9 bases match TRBD2. CDR3 length: 15 residues. V was clipped by 5 bases and J by 0 bases; unmatched bases: 4. Germline V lookup: CDR1 MNHEY, CDR2 SVGAGI. CDR3 nucleotide sequence: TGTGCCAGCAGTCGAGGACTAGCGTACCAAGAGACCCAGTACTTC. It encodes CASSRGLAYQETQYF.

The sample holds a few counts of this clone. The chain links TRBV4-2 to TRBJ2-2; TRBD2 is a possible D gene (5 bases). Germline CDR1 reads LGHNA; CDR2 reads YNFKEQ. This CDR3 region has 14 residues. Trimming took off 3 bases at V and 2 bases at J, with 7 bases between the two ends. CDR3 coding DNA: TGTGCCAGCAGCCAGGACTTCAACACCGGGGAGCTGTTTTTT. The encoded protein is CASSQDFNTGELFF.

This clone was counted between two and nine times. J is TRBJ1-5 and V is TRBV6-6; a possible D gene is TRBD1 (5 bases). Germline V gene sequence: CDR1 MNHNY, CDR2 SVGAGI (reference sequence). This CDR3 spans 15 amino acids. V was clipped by 0 bases and J by 0 bases, with 6 bases between them. As DNA, the CDR3 is TGTGCCAGCAGTTACTCACAGGATAGCAATCAGCCCCAGCATTTT. Translating it yields CASSYSQDSNQPQHF.

The rearrangement links TRBV25-1 to TRBJ1-2; TRBD1 matches at 9 bases. Germline lookup yields CDR1 MGHDK and CDR2 SYGVNS. The CDR3 extends over 15 amino acids. J gave up 5 bases and V 3 bases, and 7 bases lay outside the gene matches. This chain's CDR3 is CASSDPQTGGYGYTF. In nucleotides, the CDR3 is TGTGCCAGCAGTGATCCTCAGACAGGGGGATATGGCTACACCTTC.

The chain has TRBV15 and TRBJ2-5, with 10 bases identical to TRBD2. The germline CDR1 and CDR2 sequences are LNHNV and YYDKDF (reference sequence). V lost 3 bases, J lost 5 bases, and 9 bases stayed unmatched. The CDR3 loop spans 16 amino acids. CDR3 bases: TGTGCCACCAGCAGGCTAGCGGGAGTGTTTGGGGAGACCCAGTACTTC. The encoded protein is CATSRLAGVFGETQYF.

The J gene is TRBJ2-5, the V gene TRBV25-1, with 7 bases lining up with TRBD2. This CDR3 comprises 15 residues. CDR1 MGHDK and CDR2 SYGVNS come from the germline V gene. V gave up 1 base and J gave up 4 bases; unmatched junction bases: 6. The CDR3 DNA is TGTGCCAGCAGTGAATCGTCTGGGGGGGGAGAGACCCAGTACTTC. It specifies CASSESSGGGETQYF. Filled out from reference TRBV25-1 and TRBJ2-5, the complete variable domain reads EADIYQTPRYLVIGTGKKITLECSQTMGHDKMYWYQQDPGMELHLIHYSYGVNSTEKGDLSSESTVSRIRTEHFPLTLESARPSHTSQYLCASSESSGGGETQYFGPGTRLLVL.

This chain connects TRBV30 to TRBJ2-5, with D possibly being TRBD2 (6 bases). Germline V gives CDR1 GTSNPN, CDR2 SVGIG (reference sequence). V dropped 2 bases and J dropped 5 bases, with 9 bases sitting between them. The CDR3 has 12 residues. Written as DNA, the CDR3 is TGTGCCTGGAGTATCAGCGGGGAGACCCAGTACTTC. Translation gives CAWSISGETQYF.

This rearrangement joins TRBV4-1 to TRBJ2-3, with 9 bases aligning to TRBD2. Germline V gene lookup returns CDR1 MGHRA and CDR2 YSYEKL. This CDR3 has 16 residues. V was clipped by 2 bases and J by 10 bases; unmatched bases: 13. In DNA, the CDR3 is TGCGCCAGCAGCCAATACCCTGTAGCGGGAGTGGGATCGCAGTATTTT. Translation: CASSQYPVAGVGSQYF.

V is TRBV15 and J is TRBJ2-7; 9 nucleotides align to TRBD1. Germline CDR1 is LNHNV and CDR2 is YYDKDF (reference sequence). The V gene end was trimmed by 5 bases and the J gene end by 1 base; junction bases not matched to a gene: 6. CDR3 size: 15 residues. CDR3 coding DNA: TGTGCCACCAGCTCCACCGGGACAGGGTCCTACGAGCAGTACTTC. This encodes CATSSTGTGSYEQYF.

The chain couples TRBV18 to TRBJ1-2; perhaps TRBD1 as D (6 bases). Germline V lookup: CDR1 KGHSH, CDR2 LQKENI. Trimming cost V 3 bases and J 6 bases, with 11 bases left between them. The CDR3 totals 13 residues. The CDR3 coding sequence is TGTGCCAGCTCACCCCGAGGGGGAGATGGCTACACCTTC. Its translation is CASSPRGGDGYTF.

CDR3 nucleotide sequence: TGTGCCAGCAGCTTAGACTACACCGGGGAGCTGTTTTTT. Translation gives CASSLDYTGELFF. The chain employs TRBV11-1 and TRBJ2-2; no definite D call. Trimming took off 1 base at V and 3 bases at J, with 3 bases between the two ends. Germline V CDR1 and CDR2: SGHAT, FQDESV (reference sequence). This CDR3 has 13 amino acids.

This clone showed up just a few times. The CDR3: CASSLVLASGRVGEQYF. The CDR3 DNA reads TGTGCCAGCAGCTTAGTTCTCGCTAGCGGGAGAGTGGGGGAGCAGTACTTC. This chain links TRBV7-8 with TRBJ2-7, with 10 bases matching TRBD2. The CDR3 is 17 residues long. V was pared by 1 base and J by 7 bases, with 13 bases of the junction left unmatched. Germline lookup yields CDR1 SGHVS and CDR2 FQNEAQ.

The CDR3 sequence is CASRATGTGNYEQYF. In DNA form, the CDR3 reads TGTGCCAGCAGAGCTACCGGGACAGGGAACTACGAGCAGTACTTC. This chain uses TRBV2 with TRBJ2-7, with TRBD1 identical over 9 bases. The CDR3 runs 15 residues. V lost 6 bases and J lost 3; bases outside the gene matches: 9. Germline V gives CDR1 SNHLY, CDR2 FYNNEI.